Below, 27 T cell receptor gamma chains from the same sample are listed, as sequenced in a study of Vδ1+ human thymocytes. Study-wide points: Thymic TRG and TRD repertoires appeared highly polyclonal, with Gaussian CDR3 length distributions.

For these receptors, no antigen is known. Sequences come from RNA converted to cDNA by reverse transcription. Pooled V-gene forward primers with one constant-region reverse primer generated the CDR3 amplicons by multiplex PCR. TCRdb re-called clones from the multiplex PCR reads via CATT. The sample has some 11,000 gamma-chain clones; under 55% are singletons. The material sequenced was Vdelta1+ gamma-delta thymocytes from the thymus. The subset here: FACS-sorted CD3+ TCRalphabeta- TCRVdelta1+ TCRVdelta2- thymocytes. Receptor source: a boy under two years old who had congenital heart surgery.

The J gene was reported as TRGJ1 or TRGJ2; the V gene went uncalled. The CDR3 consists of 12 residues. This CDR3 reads CATGDVGYKKLF. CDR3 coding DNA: TGTGCCACCGGGGATGTAGGTTATAAGAAACTCTTT.

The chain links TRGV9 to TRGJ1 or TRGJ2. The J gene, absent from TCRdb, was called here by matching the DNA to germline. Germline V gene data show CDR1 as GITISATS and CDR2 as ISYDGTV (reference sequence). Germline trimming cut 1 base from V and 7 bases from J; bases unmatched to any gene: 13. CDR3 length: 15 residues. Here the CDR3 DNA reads TGTGCCTTGTGGGAGGTCCTTCCTAGTCCGTATAAGAAACTCTTT. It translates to CALWEVLPSPYKKLF.

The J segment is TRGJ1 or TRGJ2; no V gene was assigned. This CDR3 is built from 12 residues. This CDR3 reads CATWDLRYKKLF. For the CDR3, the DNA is TGTGCCACCTGGGACTTGAGGTATAAGAAACTCTTT.

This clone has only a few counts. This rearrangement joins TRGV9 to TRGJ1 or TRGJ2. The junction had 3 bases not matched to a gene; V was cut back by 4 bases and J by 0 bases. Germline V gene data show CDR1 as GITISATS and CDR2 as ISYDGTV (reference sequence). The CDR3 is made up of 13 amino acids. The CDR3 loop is CALWELNYYKKLF. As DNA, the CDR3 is TGTGCCTTGTGGGAACTGAATTATTATAAGAAACTCTTT.

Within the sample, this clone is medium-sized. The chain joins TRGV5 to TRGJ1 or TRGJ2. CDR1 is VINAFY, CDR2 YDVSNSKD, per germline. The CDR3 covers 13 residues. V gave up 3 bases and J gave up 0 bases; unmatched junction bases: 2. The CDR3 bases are TGTGCCACCTGGGACCCGAATTATTATAAGAAACTCTTT. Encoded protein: CATWDPNYYKKLF.

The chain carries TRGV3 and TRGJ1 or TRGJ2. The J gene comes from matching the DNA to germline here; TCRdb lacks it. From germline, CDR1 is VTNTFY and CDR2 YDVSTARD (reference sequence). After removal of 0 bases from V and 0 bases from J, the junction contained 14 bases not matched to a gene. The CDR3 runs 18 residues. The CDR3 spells CATWDRRCFRLNYYKKLF. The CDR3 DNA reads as TGTGCCACCTGGGACAGGCGCTGTTTTCGATTGAATTATTATAAGAAACTCTTT.

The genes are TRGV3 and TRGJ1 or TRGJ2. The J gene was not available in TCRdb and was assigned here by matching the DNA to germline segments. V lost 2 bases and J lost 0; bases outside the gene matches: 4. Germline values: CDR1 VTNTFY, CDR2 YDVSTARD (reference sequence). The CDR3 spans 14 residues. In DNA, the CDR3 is TGTGCCACCTGGGACACCCAGAATTATTATAAGAAACTCTTT. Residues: CATWDTQNYYKKLF.

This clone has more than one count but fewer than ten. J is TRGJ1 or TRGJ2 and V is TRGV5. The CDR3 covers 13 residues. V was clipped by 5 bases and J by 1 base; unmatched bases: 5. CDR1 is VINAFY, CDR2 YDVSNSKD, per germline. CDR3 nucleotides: TGTGCCACCTGGGCCACTAATTATTATAAGAAACTCTTT. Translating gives CATWATNYYKKLF.

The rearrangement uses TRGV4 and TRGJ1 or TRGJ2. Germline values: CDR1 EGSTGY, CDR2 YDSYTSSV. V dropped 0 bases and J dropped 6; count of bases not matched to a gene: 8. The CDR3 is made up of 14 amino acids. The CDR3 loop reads CATWDGPRGYKKLF. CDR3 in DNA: TGTGCCACCTGGGATGGGCCCCGTGGTTATAAGAAACTCTTT.

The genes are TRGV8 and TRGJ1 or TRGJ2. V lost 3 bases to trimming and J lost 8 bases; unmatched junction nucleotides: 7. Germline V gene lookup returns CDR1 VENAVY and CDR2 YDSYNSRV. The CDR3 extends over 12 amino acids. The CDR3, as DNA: TGTGCCACCTGGGATGAGAGCGATAAGAAACTCTTT. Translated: CATWDESDKKLF.

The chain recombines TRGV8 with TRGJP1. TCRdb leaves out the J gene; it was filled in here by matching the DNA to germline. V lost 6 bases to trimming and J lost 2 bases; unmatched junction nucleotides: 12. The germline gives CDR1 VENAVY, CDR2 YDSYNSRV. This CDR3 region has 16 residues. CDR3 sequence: CATWTNWGTTGWFKIF. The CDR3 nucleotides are TGTGCCACCTGGACCAACTGGGGGACCACTGGTTGGTTCAAGATATTT.

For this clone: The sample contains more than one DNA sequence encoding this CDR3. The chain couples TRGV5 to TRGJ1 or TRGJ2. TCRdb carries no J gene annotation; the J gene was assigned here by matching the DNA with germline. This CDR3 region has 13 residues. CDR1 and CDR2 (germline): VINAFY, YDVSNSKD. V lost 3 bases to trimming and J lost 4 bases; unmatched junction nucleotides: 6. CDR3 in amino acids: CATWDGRYYKKLF. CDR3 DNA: TGTGCCACCTGGGACGGGCGATATTATAAGAAACTCTTT.

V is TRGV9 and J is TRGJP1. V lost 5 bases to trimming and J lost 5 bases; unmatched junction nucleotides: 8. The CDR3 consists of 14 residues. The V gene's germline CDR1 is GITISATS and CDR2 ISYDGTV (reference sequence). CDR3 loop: CALWVWATGWFKIF. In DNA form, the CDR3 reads TGTGCCTTGTGGGTATGGGCTACTGGTTGGTTCAAGATATTT.

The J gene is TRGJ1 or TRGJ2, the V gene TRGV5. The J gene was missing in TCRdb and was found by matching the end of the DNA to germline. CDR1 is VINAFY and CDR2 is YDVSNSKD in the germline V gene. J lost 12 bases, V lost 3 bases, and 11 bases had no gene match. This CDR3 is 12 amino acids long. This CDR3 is CATWDPVLGKLF. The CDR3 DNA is TGTGCCACCTGGGACCCAGTATTAGGGAAACTCTTT.

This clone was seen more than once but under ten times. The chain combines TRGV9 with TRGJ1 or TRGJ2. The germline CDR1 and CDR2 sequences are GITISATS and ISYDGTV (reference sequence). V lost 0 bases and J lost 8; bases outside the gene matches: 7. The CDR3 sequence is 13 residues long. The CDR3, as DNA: TGTGCCTTGTGGGAGGTGCTCCCCAATAAGAAACTCTTT. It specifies CALWEVLPNKKLF.

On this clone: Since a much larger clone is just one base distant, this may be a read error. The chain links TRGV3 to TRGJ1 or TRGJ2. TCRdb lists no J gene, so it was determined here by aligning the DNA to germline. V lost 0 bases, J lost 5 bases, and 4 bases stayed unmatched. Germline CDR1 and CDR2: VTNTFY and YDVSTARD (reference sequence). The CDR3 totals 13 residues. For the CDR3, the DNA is TGTGCCACCTGGGACAGGGCGAATTATAAGAAACTCTTT. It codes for CATWDRANYKKLF.

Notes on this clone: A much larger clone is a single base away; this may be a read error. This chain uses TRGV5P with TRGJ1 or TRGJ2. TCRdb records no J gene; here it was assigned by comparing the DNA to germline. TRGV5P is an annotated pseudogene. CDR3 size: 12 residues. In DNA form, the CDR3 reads TGTGCCACCTGGGGCAATTATTATAAGAAACTCTTT. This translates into CATWGNYYKKLF.

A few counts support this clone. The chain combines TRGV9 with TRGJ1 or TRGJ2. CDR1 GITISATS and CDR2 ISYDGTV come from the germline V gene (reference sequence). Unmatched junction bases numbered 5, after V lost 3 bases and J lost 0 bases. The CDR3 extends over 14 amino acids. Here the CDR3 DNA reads TGTGCCTTGTGGGAGCCTAGGAATTATTATAAGAAACTCTTT. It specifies CALWEPRNYYKKLF.

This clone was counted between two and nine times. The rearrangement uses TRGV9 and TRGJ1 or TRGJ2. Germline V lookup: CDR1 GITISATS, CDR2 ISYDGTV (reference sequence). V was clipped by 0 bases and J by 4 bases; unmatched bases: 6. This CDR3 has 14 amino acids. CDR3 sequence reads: CALWEVDGYYKKLF. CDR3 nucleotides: TGTGCCTTGTGGGAGGTGGATGGGTATTATAAGAAACTCTTT.

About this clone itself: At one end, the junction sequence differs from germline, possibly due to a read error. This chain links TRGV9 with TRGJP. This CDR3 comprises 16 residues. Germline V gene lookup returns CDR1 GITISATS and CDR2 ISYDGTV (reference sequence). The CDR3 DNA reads TGTGCCTTGTGGGAGGTGCAGGAGTGGGGCAAAAAAATCAAGGTATTT. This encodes CALWEVQEWGKKIKVF.

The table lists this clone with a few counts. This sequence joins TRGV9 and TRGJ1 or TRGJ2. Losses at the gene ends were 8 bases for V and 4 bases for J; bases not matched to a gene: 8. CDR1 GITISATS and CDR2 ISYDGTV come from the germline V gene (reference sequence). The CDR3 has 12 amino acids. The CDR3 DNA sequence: TGTGCCTTGTTTTTAAGATATTATAAGAAACTCTTT. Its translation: CALFLRYYKKLF.

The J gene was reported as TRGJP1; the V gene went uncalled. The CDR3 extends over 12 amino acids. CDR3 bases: TGTGCCCGCTATACCACTGGTTGGTTCAAGATATTT. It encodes CARYTTGWFKIF.

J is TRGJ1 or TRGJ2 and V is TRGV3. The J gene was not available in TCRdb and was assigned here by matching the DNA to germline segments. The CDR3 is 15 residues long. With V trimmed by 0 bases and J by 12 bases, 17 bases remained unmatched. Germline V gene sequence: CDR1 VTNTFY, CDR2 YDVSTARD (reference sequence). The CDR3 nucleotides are TGTGCCACCTGGGACAGGCGGTCGGGCCTAATGGGGAAACTCTTT. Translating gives CATWDRRSGLMGKLF.

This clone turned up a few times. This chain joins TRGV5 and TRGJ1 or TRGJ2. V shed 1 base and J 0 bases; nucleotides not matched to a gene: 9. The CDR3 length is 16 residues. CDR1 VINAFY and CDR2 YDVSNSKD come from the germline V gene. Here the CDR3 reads CATWDRTTLNYYKKLF. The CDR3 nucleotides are TGTGCCACCTGGGACAGAACGACCTTGAATTATTATAAGAAACTCTTT.

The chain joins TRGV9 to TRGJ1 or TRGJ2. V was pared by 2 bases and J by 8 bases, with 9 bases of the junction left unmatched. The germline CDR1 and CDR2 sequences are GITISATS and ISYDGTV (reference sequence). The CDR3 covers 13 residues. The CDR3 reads CALWEAPHHKKLF. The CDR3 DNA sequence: TGTGCCTTGTGGGAGGCGCCCCACCATAAGAAACTCTTT.

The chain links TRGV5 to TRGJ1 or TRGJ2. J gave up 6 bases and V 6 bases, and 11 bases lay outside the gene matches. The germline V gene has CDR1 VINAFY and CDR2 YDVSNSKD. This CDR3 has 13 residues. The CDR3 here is CATWTPDRYKKLF. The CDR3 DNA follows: TGTGCCACCTGGACCCCCGACCGTTATAAGAAACTCTTT.

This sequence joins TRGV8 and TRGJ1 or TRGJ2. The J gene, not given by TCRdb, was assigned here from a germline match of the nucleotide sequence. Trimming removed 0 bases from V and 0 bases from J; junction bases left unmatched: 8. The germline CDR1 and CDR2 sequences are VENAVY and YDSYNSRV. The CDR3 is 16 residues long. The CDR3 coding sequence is TGTGCCACCTGGGATAGGGCACAGCAGAATTATTATAAGAAACTCTTT. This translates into CATWDRAQQNYYKKLF.